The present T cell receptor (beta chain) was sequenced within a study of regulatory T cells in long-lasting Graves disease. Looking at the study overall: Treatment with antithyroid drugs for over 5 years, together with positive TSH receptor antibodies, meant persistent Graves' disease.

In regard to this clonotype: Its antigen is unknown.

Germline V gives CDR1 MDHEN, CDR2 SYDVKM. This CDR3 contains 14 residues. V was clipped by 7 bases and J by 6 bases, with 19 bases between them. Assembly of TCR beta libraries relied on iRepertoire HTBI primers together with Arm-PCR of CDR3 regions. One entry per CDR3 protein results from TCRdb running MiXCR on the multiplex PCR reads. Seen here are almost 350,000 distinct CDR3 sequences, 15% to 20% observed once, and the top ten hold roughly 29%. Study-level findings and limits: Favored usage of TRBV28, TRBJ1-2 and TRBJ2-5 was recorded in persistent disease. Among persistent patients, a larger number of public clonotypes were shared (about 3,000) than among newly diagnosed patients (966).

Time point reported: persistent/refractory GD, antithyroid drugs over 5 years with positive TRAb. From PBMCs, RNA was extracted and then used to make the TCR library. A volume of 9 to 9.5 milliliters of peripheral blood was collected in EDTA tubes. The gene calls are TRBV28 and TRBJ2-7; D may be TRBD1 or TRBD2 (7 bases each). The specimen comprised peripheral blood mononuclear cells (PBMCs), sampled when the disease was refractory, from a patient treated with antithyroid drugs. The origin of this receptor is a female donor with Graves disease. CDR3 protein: CASTRGGAVVEQYF. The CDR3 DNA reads TGTGCCAGCACCAGGGGGGGGGCCGTAGTCGAGCAGTACTTC.